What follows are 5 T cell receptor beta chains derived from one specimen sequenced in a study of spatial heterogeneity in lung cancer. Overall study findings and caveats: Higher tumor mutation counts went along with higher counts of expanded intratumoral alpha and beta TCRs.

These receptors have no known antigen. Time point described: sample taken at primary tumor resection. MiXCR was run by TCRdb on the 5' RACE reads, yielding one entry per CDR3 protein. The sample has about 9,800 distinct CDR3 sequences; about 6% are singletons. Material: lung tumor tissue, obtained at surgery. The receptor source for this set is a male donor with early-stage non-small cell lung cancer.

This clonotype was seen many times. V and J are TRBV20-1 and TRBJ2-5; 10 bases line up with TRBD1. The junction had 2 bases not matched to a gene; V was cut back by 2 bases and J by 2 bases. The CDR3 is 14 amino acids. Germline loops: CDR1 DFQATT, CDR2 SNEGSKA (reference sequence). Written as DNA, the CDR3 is TGCAGTGCTAGACCGGGACAGGGGCAAGAGACCCAGTACTTC. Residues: CSARPGQGQETQYF.

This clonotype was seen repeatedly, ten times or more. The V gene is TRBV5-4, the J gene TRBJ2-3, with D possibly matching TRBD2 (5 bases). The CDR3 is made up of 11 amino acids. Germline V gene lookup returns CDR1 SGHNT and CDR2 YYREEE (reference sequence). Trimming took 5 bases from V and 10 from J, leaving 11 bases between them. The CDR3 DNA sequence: TGTGCCAGCAGAAACGGGGTATCGCAGTATTTT. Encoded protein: CASRNGVSQYF. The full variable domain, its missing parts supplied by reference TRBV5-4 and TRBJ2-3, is ETGVTQSPTHLIKTRGQQVTLRCSSQSGHNTVSWYQQALGQGPQFIFQYYREEENGRGNFPPRFSGLQFPNYSSELNVNALELDDSALYLCASRNGVSQYFGPGTRLTVL.

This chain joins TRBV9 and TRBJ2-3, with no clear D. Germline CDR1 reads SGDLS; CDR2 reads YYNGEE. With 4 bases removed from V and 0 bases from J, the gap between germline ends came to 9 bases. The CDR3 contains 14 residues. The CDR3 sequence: CASSPRSSTDTQYF. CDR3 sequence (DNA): TGTGCCAGCAGCCCCCGATCAAGCACAGATACGCAGTATTTT.

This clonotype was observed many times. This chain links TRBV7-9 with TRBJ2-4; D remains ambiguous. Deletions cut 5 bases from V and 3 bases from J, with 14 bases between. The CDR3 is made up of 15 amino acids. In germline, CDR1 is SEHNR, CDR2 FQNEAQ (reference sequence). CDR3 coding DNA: TGTGCCAGCAGCACGGACGCAGAATTCAAAAACATTCAGTACTTC. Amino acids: CASSTDAEFKNIQYF. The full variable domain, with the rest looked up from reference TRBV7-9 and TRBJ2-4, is DTGVSQNPRHKITKRGQNVTFRCDPISEHNRLYWYRQTLGQGPEFLTYFQNEAQLEKSRLLSDRFSAERPKGSFSTLEIQRTEQGDSAMYLCASSTDAEFKNIQYFGAGTRLSVL.

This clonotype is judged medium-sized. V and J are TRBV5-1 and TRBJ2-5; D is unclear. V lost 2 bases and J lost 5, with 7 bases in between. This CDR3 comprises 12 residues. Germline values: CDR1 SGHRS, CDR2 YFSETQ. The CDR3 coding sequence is TGCGCCAGCAGCTTAGGAATGGAGACCCAGTACTTC. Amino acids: CASSLGMETQYF.